The rows below give T cell receptor beta chains drawn from one sample of a study of blood T cell repertoires in COVID-19. Measured with immunoSEQ multiplex PCR; TCRdb has only the in-frame clones, and not every one. The sample has approximately 140,000 clones, roughly four fifths seen once. The sequenced material came from peripheral blood. These receptors originate from a human donor with acute or convalescent COVID-19. The donor label of this sample is uncertain. The conserved cysteine and the conserved F or W are not part of the CDR3 here.

j_call: TRBJ1-3; v_call: TRBV5-1; cdr3_aa: ASSLQGGEGNTIY
j_call: TRBJ1-1; v_call: TRBV11-1; cdr3_aa: ASSFLTGTEAF
j_call: TRBJ1-2; v_call: TRBV28; cdr3_aa: ASSSLEVGDYGYT
j_call: TRBJ1-2; v_call: TRBV5-1; cdr3_aa: ASSPTGGEDYGYT
j_call: TRBJ2-1; v_call: TRBV20-1; cdr3_aa: SASHGTGIDNEQF
j_call: TRBJ2-3; v_call: TRBV18; cdr3_aa: ASSPPGLAGGKDTQY
j_call: TRBJ2-5; v_call: TRBV6-2/TRBV6-3; cdr3_aa: ASSYMRGYQETQY
j_call: TRBJ1-6; v_call: TRBV9; cdr3_aa: ASSGVQGPPGTPLH
j_call: TRBJ1-6; v_call: TRBV3-1/TRBV3-2; cdr3_aa: ASSQYNRDNSPLH
j_call: TRBJ2-1; v_call: TRBV9; cdr3_aa: ASSVAQAGNEQF
j_call: TRBJ2-3; v_call: TRBV9; cdr3_aa: ASSREGRSTDTQY
j_call: TRBJ1-6; v_call: TRBV6-2/TRBV6-3; cdr3_aa: ASSYSGSSYNSPLH
j_call: TRBJ1-1; v_call: TRBV2; cdr3_aa: ARWELRTLEAF
j_call: TRBJ1-4; v_call: TRBV4-1; cdr3_aa: ASSQTPMDRSVEKLF
j_call: TRBJ2-7; v_call: TRBV6-1; cdr3_aa: ASSEYTVSSYEQY
j_call: TRBJ1-2; v_call: TRBV5-4; cdr3_aa: ASSLDRALGIYGYT
j_call: TRBJ2-7; v_call: TRBV6-5; cdr3_aa: ASSNGGGIYEQY
j_call: TRBJ1-4; v_call: TRBV19; cdr3_aa: AVNSGTNEKLF
j_call: TRBJ1-2; v_call: TRBV9; cdr3_aa: ASSVGGDYGYT
j_call: TRBJ1-2; v_call: TRBV3-1/TRBV3-2; cdr3_aa: ASSPNSGQGAWGYT
j_call: TRBJ1-4; v_call: TRBV5-1; cdr3_aa: ASRDTSTNEKLF
j_call: TRBJ1-2; v_call: TRBV7-8; cdr3_aa: ASSLSGGASGYGYT
j_call: TRBJ2-7; v_call: TRBV2; cdr3_aa: ASGRGTSVSYEQY
j_call: TRBJ2-3; v_call: TRBV10-3; cdr3_aa: AISEHPGADTQY
j_call: TRBJ1-4; v_call: TRBV6-1; cdr3_aa: ASSGGKGTFFATNEKLF
j_call: TRBJ1-2; v_call: TRBV30; cdr3_aa: AWTPGGYGYT
j_call: TRBJ2-7; v_call: TRBV23-1; cdr3_aa: ASSRGTGDGWYEQY
j_call: TRBJ1-5; v_call: TRBV19; cdr3_aa: ASTKGVPADQPQH
j_call: TRBJ2-7; v_call: TRBV27; cdr3_aa: ASSLGQGSYEQY
j_call: TRBJ2-3; v_call: TRBV14; cdr3_aa: ASCSGPWDTQY
j_call: TRBJ1-1; v_call: TRBV18; cdr3_aa: ASSPQTGANTEAF
j_call: TRBJ1-2; v_call: TRBV5-1; cdr3_aa: ASSLTPGQGYGYT
j_call: TRBJ2-2; v_call: TRBV25-1; cdr3_aa: ASTPSGVNTGELF
j_call: TRBJ2-6; v_call: TRBV27; cdr3_aa: ASSLGGAANVLT
j_call: TRBJ2-1; v_call: TRBV5-1; cdr3_aa: ASSLDGGGEF
j_call: TRBJ2-1; v_call: TRBV3-1/TRBV3-2; cdr3_aa: ASSHSQGGRTYNEQF
j_call: TRBJ2-5; v_call: TRBV11-2; cdr3_aa: ASSLAGTRAETQY
j_call: TRBJ2-3; v_call: TRBV7-9; cdr3_aa: ASSSRGAGDTQY
j_call: TRBJ2-3; v_call: TRBV5-4; cdr3_aa: ASSYGTNTDTQY
j_call: TRBJ2-4; v_call: TRBV19; cdr3_aa: ASSNSGGRTKNIQY
j_call: TRBJ1-3; v_call: TRBV28; cdr3_aa: ASSSTGVGNTIY
j_call: TRBJ2-7; v_call: TRBV9; cdr3_aa: ASSPSSGTETYEQY
j_call: TRBJ2-3; v_call: TRBV7-9; cdr3_aa: ASSLDRSTDTQY
j_call: TRBJ2-4; v_call: TRBV27; cdr3_aa: ASSPGGYIQY
j_call: TRBJ1-1; v_call: TRBV11-2; cdr3_aa: ASSSGQGESEAF
j_call: TRBJ1-2; v_call: TRBV24-1; cdr3_aa: ATSDLDSSGYT
j_call: TRBJ2-7; v_call: TRBV9; cdr3_aa: ASSADGPGQGPYEQY
j_call: TRBJ1-4; v_call: TRBV23-1; cdr3_aa: ASRPSITGGQGEKLF
j_call: TRBJ1-2; v_call: TRBV2; cdr3_aa: ASSEFRTSYGYT
j_call: TRBJ1-5; v_call: TRBV12-3/TRBV12-4; cdr3_aa: ASSGTGNQPQH
j_call: TRBJ2-1; v_call: TRBV5-4; cdr3_aa: ASSLSDSQDEQF
j_call: TRBJ2-7; v_call: TRBV18; cdr3_aa: ASSPISIVGYEQY
j_call: TRBJ2-7; v_call: TRBV11-1; cdr3_aa: ASSLGVTGGEQY